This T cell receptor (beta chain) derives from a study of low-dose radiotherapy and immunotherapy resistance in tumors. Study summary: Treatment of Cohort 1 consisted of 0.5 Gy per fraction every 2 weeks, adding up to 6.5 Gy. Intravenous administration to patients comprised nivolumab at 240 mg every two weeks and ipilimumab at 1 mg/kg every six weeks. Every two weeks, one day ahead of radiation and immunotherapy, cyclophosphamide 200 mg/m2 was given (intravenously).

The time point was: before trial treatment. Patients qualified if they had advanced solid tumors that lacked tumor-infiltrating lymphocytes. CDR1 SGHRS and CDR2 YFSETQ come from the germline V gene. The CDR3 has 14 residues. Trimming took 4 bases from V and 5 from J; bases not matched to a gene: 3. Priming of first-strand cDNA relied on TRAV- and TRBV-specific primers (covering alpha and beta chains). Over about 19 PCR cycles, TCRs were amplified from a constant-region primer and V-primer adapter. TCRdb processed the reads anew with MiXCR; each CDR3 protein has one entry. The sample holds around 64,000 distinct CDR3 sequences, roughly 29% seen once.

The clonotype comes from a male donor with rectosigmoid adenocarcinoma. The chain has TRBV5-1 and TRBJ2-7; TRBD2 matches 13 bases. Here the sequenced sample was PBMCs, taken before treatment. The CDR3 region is CASSQTSGRNEQYF. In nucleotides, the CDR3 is TGCGCCAGCAGCCAGACTAGCGGGAGGAACGAGCAGTACTTC.